The 6 T cell receptor beta chains presented below share a single source sample, sequenced in a study of blood T cell repertoires in COVID-19. Clones were read by immunoSEQ multiplex PCR, and TCRdb kept only the in-frame ones, dropping some. Of fewer than 80,000 clones in the sample, less than 85% were seen once. Input material: peripheral blood. The receptor source for this set is a man aged 60 to 69 with acute or convalescent COVID-19.

This chain connects TRBV4-2 to TRBJ2-3; 9 bases fit TRBD2. This CDR3 spans 19 amino acids. CDR1 is LGHNA and CDR2 is YNFKEQ in the germline V gene. J was trimmed by 2 bases and V by 0 bases; bases with no gene match: 12. The CDR3 sequence: CASSQEGTSLGQYTDTQYF. The CDR3 DNA is TGTGCCAGCAGCCAAGAGGGGACTAGCCTCGGTCAATACACAGATACGCAGTATTTT.

The rearrangement joins TRBV5-1 to TRBJ2-7; 10 bases align to TRBD1. Looked up from germline, CDR1 is SGHRS and CDR2 is YFSETQ. After removal of 3 bases from V and 6 bases from J, the junction contained 12 bases not matched to a gene. This CDR3 comprises 16 residues. CDR3 bases: TGCGCCAGCAGCTATCTTGTTGGACAGGGGGTTGGCGAGCAGTACTTC. This sequence encodes CASSYLVGQGVGEQYF.

J is TRBJ2-3 and V is TRBV19, with no clear D. The V and J ends lost 7 bases and 2 bases respectively, with 13 bases between them. The CDR3 runs 14 residues. Looked up from germline, CDR1 is LNHDA and CDR2 is SQIVND (reference sequence). The CDR3 DNA sequence: TGTGCCAGTACCCCTACAGTGCTCACAGATACGCAGTATTTT. It encodes CASTPTVLTDTQYF.

The chain combines TRBV18 with TRBJ2-2, with TRBD2 matching over 8 bases. V trimming: 0 bases; J trimming: 2 bases; junction bases outside the gene matches: 11. There are 19 residues in the CDR3. Germline V gene data show CDR1 as KGHSH and CDR2 as LQKENI. The CDR3 nucleotides read TGTGCCAGCTCACCACCGACCTCTCGAGCGGGGGTAAACACCGGGGAGCTGTTTTTT. Protein: CASSPPTSRAGVNTGELFF. The full variable domain, with the rest looked up from reference TRBV18 and TRBJ2-2, is NAGVMQNPRHLVRRRGQEARLRCSPMKGHSHVYWYRQLPEEGLKFMVYLQKENIIDESGMPKERFSAEFPKEGPSILRIQQVVRGDSAAYFCASSPPTSRAGVNTGELFFGEGSRLTVL.

The rearrangement joins TRBV5-6 to TRBJ2-5; D is undetermined. Germline CDR1 and CDR2: SGHDT and YYEEEE. Trimming removed 0 bases from V and 5 bases from J, with 14 bases in between. The CDR3 covers 15 residues. CDR3 nucleotide sequence: TGTGCCAGCAGCTTGGGACCCCGGGTGGAGGAGACCCAGTACTTC. Translating gives CASSLGPRVEETQYF.

The V gene is TRBV9, the J gene TRBJ2-1; 13 bases map to TRBD2. CDR1 is SGDLS, CDR2 YYNGEE, per germline. The CDR3 is 19 residues long. V lost 4 bases, J lost 8 bases, and 18 bases stayed unmatched. The CDR3, as DNA: TGTGCCAGCAGCCCGAGACACCCGGGACTAGCGGGGCCGAGCGATGAGCAGTTCTTC. Encoded protein: CASSPRHPGLAGPSDEQFF.